The 10 T cell receptor beta chains below were found in one sample sequenced in a study of glioma-infiltrating T cells after dendritic cell vaccination. TCRdb's copy holds only in-frame clones and misses some; the assay was immunoSEQ multiplex PCR. The table records around 90,000 clones, more than 80% of them present only once. Time point defined: after dendritic cell vaccination, including at tumor progression/relapse. Source: blood, taken after dendritic cell vaccination. These receptors originate from a human donor with glioblastoma.

The V and J genes are TRBV2 and TRBJ1-4; perhaps TRBD1 as D (5 bases). The CDR3 loop spans 12 amino acids. With 8 bases removed from V and 4 bases from J, the gap between germline ends came to 8 bases. CDR1 is SNHLY, CDR2 FYNNEI, per germline. Written as DNA, the CDR3 is TGTGCCAGCGGGAGGGGTAATGAAAAACTGTTTTTT. Protein product: CASGRGNEKLFF.

This chain uses TRBV7-2 with TRBJ1-2; a possible D gene is TRBD1 (6 bases). V shed 3 bases and J shed 2 bases, with 10 bases lying between them. The CDR3 extends over 14 amino acids. Germline V gene lookup returns CDR1 SGHTA and CDR2 FQGNSA. The CDR3 region is CASSFSQGNYGYTF. The CDR3 coding sequence is TGTGCCAGCAGCTTCTCCCAGGGGAACTATGGCTACACCTTC.

The chain combines TRBV4-1 with TRBJ2-4, with TRBD2 identical over 15 bases. The CDR3 length is 19 residues. V dropped 4 bases and J dropped 3; count of bases not matched to a gene: 10. From germline, CDR1 is MGHRA and CDR2 YSYEKL. The CDR3 nucleotides read TGCGCCAGCAGCCCGACTCCGGGACTAGCGGGGGGAGGCAAAAACATTCAGTACTTC. Translated, it gives CASSPTPGLAGGGKNIQYF.

V gene TRBV15 combines with J gene TRBJ1-4; D is perhaps TRBD1 (5 bases). Germline lookup yields CDR1 LNHNV and CDR2 YYDKDF (reference sequence). The length of the CDR3 is 15 residues. Trimming removed 0 bases at V and 7 bases at J, with 12 bases between. The CDR3 sequence is CATSRDPGGGEKLFF. The CDR3 DNA follows: TGTGCCACCAGCAGAGATCCCGGGGGGGGTGAAAAACTGTTTTTT.

The chain has TRBV7-9 and TRBJ1-2; the match to TRBD1 covers 8 bases. V shed 2 bases and J 1 base; nucleotides not matched to a gene: 9. This CDR3 spans 17 amino acids. In germline, CDR1 is SEHNR, CDR2 FQNEAQ (reference sequence). CDR3 sequence reads: CASSLPLGQENNYGYTF. The CDR3 nucleotides read TGTGCCAGCAGCTTACCCCTGGGACAGGAAAATAACTATGGCTACACCTTC.

The gene calls are TRBV2 and TRBJ2-5; 7 bases line up with TRBD2. This CDR3 contains 15 residues. V was clipped by 4 bases and J by 0 bases; unmatched bases: 5. The germline gives CDR1 SNHLY, CDR2 FYNNEI. CDR3 residues: CASSGSSGYQETQYF. For the CDR3, the DNA is TGTGCCAGCAGTGGGTCTAGCGGATACCAAGAGACCCAGTACTTC.

The chain has TRBV6-5 and TRBJ1-1; tentative D call: TRBD1 (6 bases). The CDR3 runs 14 residues. Germline assignment: CDR1 MNHEY and CDR2 SVGAGI. The ends were cut back, 10 bases at V and 0 bases at J, with 15 bases in the middle. CDR3 loop: CATHRTAMNTEAFF. In DNA, the CDR3 is TGTGCCACTCACCGGACAGCTATGAACACTGAAGCTTTCTTT.

V usage is TRBV7-9 and J usage is TRBJ2-2; 7 bases are a match to TRBD2. After removal of 7 bases from V and 4 bases from J, the junction contained 12 bases not matched to a gene. This CDR3 is built from 16 residues. Germline CDR1 reads SEHNR; CDR2 reads FQNEAQ (reference sequence). The CDR3 DNA reads as TGTGCCAGCACCCCTTTCGGGGGGTCTGTCACCGGGGAGCTGTTTTTT. As protein: CASTPFGGSVTGELFF.

The rearrangement links TRBV25-1 to TRBJ2-3; D is unclear. Looked up from germline, CDR1 is MGHDK and CDR2 is SYGVNS. Between the trimmed V and J ends, which lost 4 bases and 9 bases, there was a span of 11 bases. CDR3 size: 12 residues. The CDR3 loop reads CASSAGGRTQYF. In DNA, the CDR3 is TGTGCCAGCAGTGCCGGCGGAAGGACGCAGTATTTT.

This chain links TRBV5-1 with TRBJ2-2; 7 positions agree with TRBD1. The CDR3 covers 15 residues. Germline CDR1 and CDR2: SGHRS and YFSETQ. With 2 bases clipped from V and 4 bases from J, the junction kept 5 bases outside the gene matches. As DNA, the CDR3 is TGCGCCAGCAGCTTAGGGGGACAGAGCACCGGGGAGCTGTTTTTT. Its protein is CASSLGGQSTGELFF.